A selection of T cell receptor beta chains follows, all from one sample in a study of blood T cell repertoires in COVID-19. Profiled with immunoSEQ multiplex PCR; TCRdb holds only in-frame clones, not every one. The sample lists 150,000 or so clones, around 89% occurring once. Sequences were obtained from peripheral blood. Receptor source: a young man with COVID-19, enrolled during active disease. The CDR3 runs from the conserved cysteine through the conserved F or W. D genes are given only for firm matches. Rows give clone size only sometimes, using once, few, many, or a class for an expanded clone.

v_gene	j_gene	abundance	d_gene	CDR3aa	CDR3nt
TRBV4-3	TRBJ1-3	-	-	CASSQDAGTGNTTYF	TGCGCCAGCAGCCAAGATGCAGGTACTGGAAACACCACATATTTT
TRBV11-3	TRBJ2-3	-	-	CASSLNYPTDTQYF	TGTGCCAGCAGCCTAAACTACCCCACAGATACGCAGTATTTT
TRBV28	TRBJ1-5	-	-	CASSSPVAGNQPQHF	TGTGCCAGCAGTTCCCCCGTCGCGGGCAATCAGCCCCAGCATTTT
TRBV19	TRBJ1-1	-	-	CASSRGLRDTEAFF	TGTGCCAGTAGTAGGGGGCTGCGGGACACTGAAGCTTTCTTT
TRBV11-2	TRBJ2-7	-	TRBD2	CASSLYHGTSYEQYF	TGTGCCAGCAGCTTATACCACGGGACTAGCTACGAGCAGTACTTC
TRBV29-1	TRBJ1-2	-	-	CSVDGREVYGYTF	TGCAGCGTTGATGGCAGGGAAGTCTATGGCTACACCTTC
TRBV24-1	TRBJ2-1	-	-	CATSDRRGSGTNNEQFF	TGTGCCACCAGTGACCGCCGAGGGAGCGGGACAAACAATGAGCAGTTCTTC
TRBV6-5	TRBJ2-1	-	TRBD2	CASRTGGGGYNEQFF	TGTGCCAGCAGGACGGGCGGGGGTGGCTACAATGAGCAGTTCTTC
TRBV29-1	TRBJ1-1	-	-	CSVASGRAVEAFF	TGCAGCGTTGCCTCGGGCAGGGCGGTTGAAGCTTTCTTT
TRBV5-6	TRBJ2-7	-	-	CASSFGRLSYEQYF	TGTGCCAGCAGCTTTGGCAGGCTATCCTACGAGCAGTACTTC
TRBV18	TRBJ1-6	-	-	CASSPRTGQGPDSPLHF	TGTGCCAGCTCACCACGCACAGGTCAAGGACCTGATTCACCCCTCCACTTT
TRBV4-1	TRBJ1-4	-	TRBD1	CASSQGTGGAAKLLF	TGCGCCAGCAGCCAAGGGACAGGGGGCGCAGCAAAACTGCTTTTT
TRBV7-9	TRBJ2-1	-	TRBD2	CASGTSVNLEQFF	TGTGCCAGCGGTACTAGCGTTAATCTAGAGCAGTTCTTC
TRBV6-4	TRBJ2-1	-	TRBD1	CASSSTGENNEQFF	TGTGCCAGCAGTTCGACAGGGGAAAACAATGAGCAGTTCTTC
TRBV7-9	TRBJ2-5	-	TRBD2	CASSPGLAGKQETQYF	TGTGCCAGCAGCCCCGGACTAGCGGGAAAACAAGAGACCCAGTACTTC
TRBV29-1	TRBJ2-7	-	-	CSVSGNEQYF	TGCAGCGTCTCAGGGAACGAGCAGTACTTC
TRBV6-2/TRBV6-3	TRBJ2-3	-	-	CASSSYDRPRGTDTQYF	TGTGCCAGCAGTTCTTACGACAGGCCGAGGGGGACAGATACGCAGTATTTT
TRBV29-1	TRBJ2-1	once	TRBD1	CSTRGTEQFF	TGCAGCACCAGGGGGACTGAGCAGTTCTTC
TRBV10-3	TRBJ1-3	-	-	CAISTAAGGNTIYF	TGTGCCATATCGACAGCGGCGGGAGGAAACACCATATATTTT
TRBV4-1	TRBJ2-7	-	TRBD2	CASSQDTSGRLYEQYF	TGCGCCAGCAGCCAAGATACTAGCGGGAGGCTTTACGAGCAGTACTTC
TRBV15	TRBJ1-4	-	-	CATSRDLEEKLLF	TGTGCCACCAGCAGAGATCTAGAAGAAAAACTGCTTTTT
TRBV6-4	TRBJ2-1	-	TRBD2	CASSDSAGVANEQFF	TGTGCCAGCAGTGACTCGGCGGGGGTTGCGAATGAGCAGTTCTTC
TRBV4-2	TRBJ1-4	-	-	CASSPVESTATNEKLFF	TGTGCCAGCAGCCCCGTGGAGAGTACCGCAACTAATGAAAAACTGTTTTTT
TRBV4-3	TRBJ2-7	-	-	CASSQDLGGRGNSYEQYF	TGCGCCAGCAGCCAAGATCTGGGGGGCAGGGGGAACTCCTACGAGCAGTACTTC
TRBV30	TRBJ2-1	-	TRBD2	CAWSLAGAWGEQFF	TGTGCCTGGAGCCTAGCGGGGGCTTGGGGTGAGCAGTTCTTC
TRBV28	TRBJ1-6	once	-	CASSSPSTDYNSPLHF	TGTGCCAGCAGTTCGCCTTCGACAGACTATAATTCACCCCTCCACTTT
TRBV5-6	TRBJ1-2	-	-	CASSLGHWANYGYTF	TGTGCCAGCAGCTTGGGACACTGGGCTAACTATGGCTACACCTTC
TRBV11-2	TRBJ1-1	-	TRBD1	CASSLATGTGTEAFF	TGTGCCAGCAGCTTAGCGACAGGGACGGGCACTGAAGCTTTCTTT
TRBV7-9	TRBJ2-1	once	TRBD2	CASSRDDSGSSYNEQFF	TGTGCCAGCAGCCGGGACGATAGCGGGAGCTCCTACAATGAGCAGTTCTTC
TRBV5-6	TRBJ2-5	-	TRBD1	CASSRRDRERETQYF	TGTGCCAGCAGCCGGAGGGACAGGGAGAGGGAGACCCAGTACTTC
TRBV7-9	TRBJ1-2	-	TRBD1	CASSLALGTGILGYGYTF	TGTGCCAGCAGCTTAGCGCTCGGGACAGGGATCCTTGGGTATGGCTACACCTTC
TRBV14	TRBJ2-1	-	TRBD2	CASSPLALSSYNEQFF	TGTGCCAGCAGCCCACTAGCGCTGAGCTCCTACAATGAGCAGTTCTTC
TRBV6-2/TRBV6-3	TRBJ1-5	-	TRBD1	CASNPGTEGHQPQHF	TGTGCCAGCAACCCCGGGACAGAGGGGCATCAGCCCCAGCATTTT